The clone carrying this TCR beta chain was counted only a few times. CDR1 DFQATT and CDR2 SNEGSKA come from the germline V gene (reference sequence). This CDR3 comprises 11 residues. The V end was cut by 3 bases, the J end by 4 bases, with 6 bases between. This entry is derived from a study of patients and donors after allogeneic stem cell transplantation. MiXCR was run by TCRdb on the RT-PCR reads, yielding one entry per CDR3 protein. The sample carries 410,000 or so distinct CDR3 sequences, 16% recorded once. The genes are TRBV20-1 and TRBJ2-5; TRBD2 might be the D (5 bases). This sequence originates from a human donor who was either an allogeneic HSCT recipient or a stem cell or donor lymphocyte infusion donor (not recorded which). It is not recorded whose cells these are; they may come from a transplant donor. Source material: blood, either unsorted or a sorted T cell fraction (not recorded which). The CDR3 loop reads CSARRAETQYF. The CDR3 DNA reads TGCAGTGCTAGGAGGGCAGAGACCCAGTACTTC.